A single sample gave rise to the 28 T cell receptor beta chains below, sequenced in a study of blood T cell repertoires in COVID-19. Using immunoSEQ multiplex PCR, the repertoire was profiled, and TCRdb retains in-frame clones only, with some absent. The sample includes a few hundred thousand clones, roughly 88% of them seen just once. What was sequenced was PBMCs or T cells enriched from blood (not recorded which). These receptors originate from a man aged 30-40 years who had recovered from COVID-19.

V gene TRBV7-9 combines with J gene TRBJ2-3, with 10 bases matching TRBD2. Germline values: CDR1 SEHNR, CDR2 FQNEAQ (reference sequence). The J segment lost 6 bases and the V segment lost 0 bases, leaving 6 bases of the junction unmatched. The CDR3 is 16 amino acids. The CDR3 loop reads CASSLAVLAGADTQYF. The DNA of the CDR3 is TGTGCCAGCAGCTTAGCAGTCCTAGCGGGGGCCGATACGCAGTATTTT.

The chain couples TRBV5-1 to TRBJ1-1; 7 bases are shared with TRBD1. The germline gives CDR1 SGHRS, CDR2 YFSETQ. The ends lost 4 bases at V and 4 bases at J; junction bases unmatched: 7. The CDR3 spans 14 residues. The CDR3 nucleotides are TGCGCCAGCAGCACCATTTCAGGGGGCACTGAAGCTTTCTTT. Its translation: CASSTISGGTEAFF.

The rearrangement uses TRBV7-2 and TRBJ2-1; TRBD2 matches at 16 bases. This CDR3 region has 19 residues. The germline gives CDR1 SGHTA, CDR2 FQGNSA. After removal of 4 bases from V and 6 bases from J, the junction contained 12 bases not matched to a gene. CDR3 in DNA: TGTGCCAGCAGCTCGGGGACTAGCGGGGGGGTGAAGTGGCGCAATGAGCAGTTCTTC. Its protein is CASSSGTSGGVKWRNEQFF.

The J gene is TRBJ1-2, the V gene TRBV7-9, with D unresolved. V dropped 3 bases and J dropped 9 bases, with 11 bases sitting between them. The CDR3 spans 12 residues. CDR1 is SEHNR and CDR2 is FQNEAQ in the germline V gene (reference sequence). CDR3: CASSFGSSSYTF. The CDR3 DNA is TGTGCCAGCAGCTTTGGGAGCAGCAGCTACACCTTC.

The chain uses TRBV4-2 and TRBJ1-5, with D uncertain. The CDR3 extends over 14 amino acids. The germline CDR1 and CDR2 sequences are LGHNA and YNFKEQ. Trimming cost V 6 bases and J 0 bases, with 9 bases left between them. CDR3 nucleotide sequence: TGTGCCAGCAGTTTACAGAGTAGCAATCAGCCCCAGCATTTT. Amino acids: CASSLQSSNQPQHF.

The V gene is TRBV9, the J gene TRBJ1-2; D perhaps matches TRBD1 (5 bases). CDR3 length: 12 residues. The germline V gene has CDR1 SGDLS and CDR2 YYNGEE. The V gene lost 2 bases and the J gene lost 8 bases, with 10 bases spanning the gap. CDR3 DNA sequence: TGTGCCAGCAGCGTCAGGGATGGGGGCTACACCTTC. This gives the protein CASSVRDGGYTF. The full variable domain, in which reference TRBV9 and TRBJ1-2 provide the parts outside the CDR3, is DSGVTQTPKHLITATGQRVTLRCSPRSGDLSVYWYQQSLDQGLQFLIQYYNGEERAKGNILERFSAQQFPDLHSELNLSSLELGDSALYFCASSVRDGGYTFGSGTRLTVV.

This clone has only one observation. The CDR3 nucleotides read TGTGCCAGCAGGGCGGCTAGCGGGGGGGGTACGACAGATACGCAGTATTTT. Translated: CASRAASGGGTTDTQYF. The chain uses TRBV2 and TRBJ2-3; TRBD2 matches at 12 bases. This CDR3 region has 17 residues. Germline V lookup: CDR1 SNHLY, CDR2 FYNNEI. V dropped 6 bases and J dropped 3; count of bases not matched to a gene: 10.

This clone was recorded only once. The J gene is TRBJ1-4, the V gene TRBV7-9; TRBD1 aligns across 8 bases. Germline values: CDR1 SEHNR, CDR2 FQNEAQ (reference sequence). The CDR3 runs to 15 residues. J was trimmed by 3 bases and V by 5 bases; bases with no gene match: 5. The CDR3 region has the DNA TGTGCCAGCAGCCAAGACAGGGGATCTAATGAAAAACTGTTTTTT. This encodes CASSQDRGSNEKLFF.

This clone was found once. The chain carries TRBV7-3 and TRBJ1-1; D possibly corresponds to TRBD1 (5 bases). The ends were cut back, 5 bases at V and 2 bases at J, with 9 bases in the middle. CDR1 is SGHTA and CDR2 is FQGTGA in the germline V gene. The CDR3 length is 13 residues. CDR3 coding DNA: TGTGCCAGCAGCCCCGGGACTAACACTGAAGCTTTCTTT. This translates into CASSPGTNTEAFF.

In DNA form, the CDR3 reads TGTGCCGGGACAGGGGGCGGATCACCCCTCCACTTT. This translates into CAGTGGGSPLHF. The J gene is TRBJ1-6, the V gene TRBV30; 12 nucleotides agree with TRBD1. CDR3 length: 12 amino acids. With 8 bases clipped from V and 10 bases from J, the junction kept 3 bases outside the gene matches. Per germline, CDR1 GTSNPN and CDR2 SVGIG (reference sequence).

The chain uses TRBV15 and TRBJ2-6; no clear D gene. The CDR3 is 16 residues long. Germline CDR1 reads LNHNV; CDR2 reads YYDKDF (reference sequence). Deletions cut 0 bases from V and 0 bases from J, with 6 bases between. The CDR3: CATSRDRSSGANVLTF. The CDR3 DNA is TGTGCCACCAGCAGAGATCGGAGCTCTGGGGCCAACGTCCTGACTTTC.

The chain recombines TRBV7-9 with TRBJ2-5; a possible D gene is TRBD2 (6 bases). CDR3 length: 16 residues. CDR1 SEHNR and CDR2 FQNEAQ come from the germline V gene (reference sequence). Trimming stripped 5 bases from V and 5 bases from J, with 21 bases between. CDR3 loop: CASSPTRSSRGETQYF. Here the CDR3 DNA reads TGTGCCAGCAGCCCAACGAGGTCATCTCGGGGGGAGACCCAGTACTTC.

The chain combines TRBV6-2 or TRBV6-3 with TRBJ1-6; the D gene is possibly TRBD1 (6 bases). CDR3 length: 17 residues. Germline V gene data show CDR1 as MNHEY and CDR2 as SVGEGT. V lost 2 bases and J lost 6, with 17 bases in between. The CDR3 DNA follows: TGTGCCAGCAGTTACGGTTCGTGGACAGCTCCTAATTCACCCCTCCACTTT. Its translation is CASSYGSWTAPNSPLHF.

This chain connects TRBV3-1 (or the pseudogene TRBV3-2) to TRBJ1-4; D uncertain. The V and J ends lost 1 base and 7 bases respectively, with 4 bases between them. Germline CDR1 and CDR2: LGHDT and YNNKEL (reference sequence). CDR3 length equals 12 residues. The CDR3 DNA sequence: TGTGCCAGCAGCCAAGTGAGTGAAAAACTGTTTTTT. The encoded protein is CASSQVSEKLFF.

This sequence joins TRBV18 and TRBJ2-5; possibly TRBD1 for D (5 bases). In germline, CDR1 is KGHSH, CDR2 LQKENI. V dropped 4 bases and J dropped 4 bases, with 13 bases sitting between them. CDR3 size: 14 residues. DNA of the CDR3: TGTGCCAGCTCACTCGACCAAGGGGTAGAGACCCAGTACTTC. Protein sequence: CASSLDQGVETQYF.

The rearrangement uses TRBV2 and TRBJ1-5; a weak D match, TRBD1 (6 bases). The length of the CDR3 is 14 residues. The germline CDR1 and CDR2 sequences are SNHLY and FYNNEI. Trimming pared 5 bases from V and 7 bases from J, leaving 15 bases between. CDR3 DNA sequence: TGTGCCAGCAGTACCTCAGGGGCTAGGCAGCCCCAGCATTTT. Translation: CASSTSGARQPQHF.

V is TRBV5-1 and J is TRBJ2-5; 8 bases are shared with TRBD2. CDR3 length: 14 amino acids. CDR1 is SGHRS, CDR2 YFSETQ, per germline. The V and J ends lost 5 bases and 2 bases, in that order; junction bases with no gene match: 5. The DNA for the CDR3 is TGCGCCAGCAGGAGCGGGGGACTTCAAGAGACCCAGTACTTC. This encodes CASRSGGLQETQYF.

As DNA, the CDR3 is TGTGCCAGCAGCTCGCCGGGACTAGGGGAGACCCAGTACTTC. Translating it yields CASSSPGLGETQYF. The rearrangement joins TRBV9 to TRBJ2-5; 8 bases fit TRBD2. The CDR3 sequence is 14 residues long. After removal of 4 bases from V and 5 bases from J, the junction contained 7 bases not matched to a gene. Germline CDR1 SGDLS, CDR2 YYNGEE.

In this sample, this clone turned up a few times. This chain connects TRBV4-3 to TRBJ1-2; tentatively, D is TRBD1 (6 bases). The germline V gene encodes CDR1 LGHNA and CDR2 YSLEER. This CDR3 spans 14 amino acids. V was pared by 4 bases and J by 3 bases, with 12 bases between. CDR3 in amino acids: CASSPTGEHYGYTF. The DNA of the CDR3 is TGCGCCAGCAGCCCGACAGGAGAACACTATGGCTACACCTTC.

The CDR3 protein is CAISQEQGVFLEQYF. CDR3 in DNA: TGTGCCATAAGCCAGGAACAGGGGGTTTTTCTCGAGCAGTACTTC. This chain connects TRBV10-3 to TRBJ2-7; the match to TRBD1 covers 8 bases. V shed 9 bases and J 6 bases; nucleotides not matched to a gene: 16. Germline CDR1 and CDR2: ENHRY and SYGVKD. The CDR3 covers 15 residues.

As to this clone: The same CDR3 also results from other DNA sequences found in this sample. The rearrangement joins TRBV5-1 to TRBJ1-5; D gene unclear. Trimming took 0 bases from V and 0 from J, leaving 7 bases between them. Germline V gives CDR1 SGHRS, CDR2 YFSETQ. CDR3 length: 15 residues. The CDR3 here is CASSLGDYSNQPQHF. The DNA for the CDR3 is TGCGCCAGCAGCTTGGGAGACTATAGCAATCAGCCCCAGCATTTT.

The gene calls are TRBV3-1 (or the pseudogene TRBV3-2) and TRBJ1-4; D may be TRBD1 (6 bases). The CDR3 sequence is 15 residues long. The germline V gene has CDR1 LGHDT and CDR2 YNNKEL (reference sequence). V was trimmed by 0 bases and J by 8 bases, leaving 13 bases between them. Here the CDR3 reads CASSQDRGRREKLFF. CDR3 in DNA: TGTGCCAGCAGCCAAGACAGGGGAAGGCGAGAAAAACTGTTTTTT.

The chain links TRBV10-3 to TRBJ2-7, with D tentatively TRBD2 (7 bases). Trimming removed 7 bases at V and 4 bases at J, with 14 bases between. Per germline, CDR1 ENHRY and CDR2 SYGVKD. The length of the CDR3 is 13 residues. The CDR3 sequence: CAITEGDYYEQYF. CDR3 DNA: TGTGCCATCACCGAGGGGGACTATTACGAGCAGTACTTC.

The table lists this clone with a count of one. V is TRBV6-5 and J is TRBJ1-5, with TRBD1 matching 8 bases. Germline CDR1 MNHEY, CDR2 SVGAGI. The CDR3 consists of 15 residues. V lost 6 bases and J lost 5; bases outside the gene matches: 9. CDR3 DNA sequence: TGTGCCAGCAGCGCAGACGCAGGGGGCTATCAGCCCCAGCATTTT. Amino acid sequence: CASSADAGGYQPQHF.

The chain has TRBV5-1 and TRBJ2-3, with TRBD2 matching over 9 bases. CDR1 is SGHRS, CDR2 YFSETQ, per germline. CDR3 length: 16 amino acids. Trimming cost V 1 base and J 4 bases; bases outside gene matches: 7. The CDR3 reads CASSLFAGGLADTQYF. The CDR3 DNA reads TGCGCCAGCAGCTTGTTTGCGGGGGGGCTTGCAGATACGCAGTATTTT.

The V call is TRBV4-3, the J call TRBJ1-3; D is ambiguous. This CDR3 is built from 14 residues. Germline V gene sequence: CDR1 LGHNA, CDR2 YSLEER. Trimming stripped 2 bases from V and 5 bases from J, with 10 bases between. The CDR3 loop reads CASSQLESRNTIYF. The DNA for the CDR3 is TGCGCCAGCAGCCAATTGGAGTCGAGAAACACCATATATTTT.

This chain connects TRBV29-1 to TRBJ2-7; TRBD1 agrees at 8 bases. Germline loops: CDR1 SQVTM, CDR2 ANQGSEA. V shed 6 bases, J shed 2 bases, and the junction held 9 bases outside the gene matches. This CDR3 has 14 residues. The CDR3 DNA reads as TGCAGCGTCCGACCCGGGACAGGAACCTACGAGCAGTACTTC. Its translation: CSVRPGTGTYEQYF.

The chain recombines TRBV18 with TRBJ1-2; D gene ambiguous. Per germline, CDR1 KGHSH and CDR2 LQKENI. V was cut by 0 bases and J by 4 bases, with 3 bases left in between. The CDR3 is 12 residues long. CDR3 nucleotides: TGTGCCAGCTCACCACCCTCCTATGGCTACACCTTC. Translating gives CASSPPSYGYTF.